One and the same sample provided the 10 T cell receptor beta chains below, sequenced in a study of monozygotic twins with inflammatory bowel disease. TCRdb reprocessed the 5' RACE reads; each CDR3 protein has one entry and no DNA is given. The sample includes some 400,000 distinct CDR3 sequences. The source material was blood. The receptors were gathered from a human donor with ulcerative colitis or Crohn's disease, or a healthy co-twin of an affected twin (not recorded which).

The chain joins TRBV29-1 to TRBJ1-1. The CDR3 has 11 amino acids. Per the germline V gene, CDR1 is SQVTM and CDR2 is ANQGSEA. The CDR3 protein is CSVATGTEAFF. The full variable domain, completed using reference TRBV29-1 and TRBJ1-1, is SAVISQKPSRDICQRGTSLTIQCQVDSQVTMMFWYRQQPGQSLTLIATANQGSEATYESGFVIDKFPISRPNLTFSTLTVSNMSPEDSSIYLCSVATGTEAFFGQGTRLTVV.

The chain has TRBV20-1 and TRBJ1-1. The CDR3 contains 11 residues. Looked up from germline, CDR1 is DFQATT and CDR2 is SNEGSKA (reference sequence). CDR3 sequence: CSARFYTEAFF.

The chain joins TRBV5-1 to TRBJ2-5; TCRdb designates TRBD2, a call that cannot be tested without DNA. Germline V lookup: CDR1 SGHRS, CDR2 YFSETQ. The CDR3 consists of 16 residues. The CDR3 spells CASSLTGRGGPETQYF.

The genes are TRBV7-2 and TRBJ2-3; the TRBD2 assignment by TCRdb is unverifiable without DNA. Per germline, CDR1 SGHTA and CDR2 FQGNSA. This CDR3 contains 15 residues. The CDR3: CASRGGAWGTDTQYF.

The V and J genes are TRBV27 and TRBJ1-1. The CDR3 sequence is 14 residues long. Germline CDR1 MNHEY, CDR2 SMNVEV (reference sequence). This CDR3 reads CASSLGPMGTEAFF.

The chain uses TRBV20-1 and TRBJ2-5; TCRdb gives TRBD2 as the D gene, but with no DNA this cannot be confirmed. The CDR3 is 12 amino acids. The germline V gene has CDR1 DFQATT and CDR2 SNEGSKA (reference sequence). The CDR3 region is CSAVREGETQYF.

The J gene is TRBJ2-1, the V gene TRBV6-1; the TCRdb D gene call, TRBD1, has no DNA to confirm it. The CDR3 sequence is 15 residues long. From germline, CDR1 is MNHNS and CDR2 SASEGT. CDR3 in amino acids: CASSGLGSGWNEQFF.

CDR3: CASSFVGGMTYNEQFF. V usage is TRBV5-1 and J usage is TRBJ2-1; TCRdb outputs TRBD1, but without DNA this stays unchecked. This CDR3 contains 16 residues. Germline CDR1 reads SGHRS; CDR2 reads YFSETQ. Variable domain in full (rest from reference TRBV5-1 and TRBJ2-1): KAGVTQTPRYLIKTRGQQVTLSCSPISGHRSVSWYQQTPGQGLQFLFEYFSETQRNKGNFPGRFSGRQFSNSRSEMNVSTLELGDSALYLCASSFVGGMTYNEQFFGPGTRLTVL.

The chain links TRBV7-2 to TRBJ2-7. CDR1 is SGHTA and CDR2 is FQGNSA in the germline V gene. The CDR3 is made up of 14 amino acids. The CDR3 here is CASSLTTPAYEQYF.

The chain uses TRBV6-6 and TRBJ1-1; the TCRdb call, TRBD1, lacks DNA for checking. Looked up from germline, CDR1 is MNHNY and CDR2 is SVGAGI (reference sequence). The CDR3 loop spans 14 amino acids. The CDR3: CASSYSGTGAGAFF.